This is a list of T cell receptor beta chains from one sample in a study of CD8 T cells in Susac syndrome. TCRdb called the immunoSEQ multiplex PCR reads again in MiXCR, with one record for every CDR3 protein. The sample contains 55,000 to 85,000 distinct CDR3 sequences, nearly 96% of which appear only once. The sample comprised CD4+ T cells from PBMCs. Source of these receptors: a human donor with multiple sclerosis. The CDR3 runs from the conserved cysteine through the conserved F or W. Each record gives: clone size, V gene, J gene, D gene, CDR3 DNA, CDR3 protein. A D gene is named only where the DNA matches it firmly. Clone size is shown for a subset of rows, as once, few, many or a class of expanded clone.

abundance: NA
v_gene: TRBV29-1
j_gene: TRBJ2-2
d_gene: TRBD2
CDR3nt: TGCAGCGTTGAAGTGGGAGCGGGGGCCAACACCGGGGAGCTGTTTTTT
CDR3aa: CSVEVGAGANTGELFF

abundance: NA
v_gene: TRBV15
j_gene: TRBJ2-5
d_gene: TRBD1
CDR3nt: TGTGCCACCAGCAGCGGAGGACAGGGTCGCCAAGAGACCCAGTACTTC
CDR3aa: CATSSGGQGRQETQYF

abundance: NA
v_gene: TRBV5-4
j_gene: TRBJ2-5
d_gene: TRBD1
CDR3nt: TGTGCCAGCAGCCTCGACCAGACAGGGGACACCCAGTACTTC
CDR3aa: CASSLDQTGDTQYF

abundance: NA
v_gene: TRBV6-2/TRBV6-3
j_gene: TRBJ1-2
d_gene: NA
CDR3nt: TGTGCCAGCAGTTCGCTAACCAGGGGTAGCGGCTACACCTTC
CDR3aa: CASSSLTRGSGYTF

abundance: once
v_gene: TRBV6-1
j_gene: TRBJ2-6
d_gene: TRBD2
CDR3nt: TGTGCCAGCAGAGCGACTAGCGGGGGCGTGGGGGCCAACGTCCTGACTTTC
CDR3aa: CASRATSGGVGANVLTF

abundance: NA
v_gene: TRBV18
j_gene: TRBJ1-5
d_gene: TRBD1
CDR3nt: TGTGCCAGCTCACCGGCGACAGGGAGCAATCAGCCCCAGCATTTT
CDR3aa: CASSPATGSNQPQHF

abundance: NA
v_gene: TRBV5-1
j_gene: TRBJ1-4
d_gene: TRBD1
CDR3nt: TGCGCCAGCAGCAGACGACAGGGGGCGACTAATGAAAAACTGTTTTTT
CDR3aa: CASSRRQGATNEKLFF

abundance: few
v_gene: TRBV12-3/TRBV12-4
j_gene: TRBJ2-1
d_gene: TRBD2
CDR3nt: TGTGCCAGCAGTTTTAGCGGGGGGTACAATGAGCAGTTCTTC
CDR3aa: CASSFSGGYNEQFF

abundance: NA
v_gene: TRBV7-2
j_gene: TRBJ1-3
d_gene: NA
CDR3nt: TGTGCCAGCAGCTCGACAAGGTCCTACTCTGGAAACACCATATATTTT
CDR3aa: CASSSTRSYSGNTIYF

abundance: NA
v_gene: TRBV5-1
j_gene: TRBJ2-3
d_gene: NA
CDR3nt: TGCGCCAGCAGCTTGGCCCCGACGGGGGGCACAGATACGCAGTATTTT
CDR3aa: CASSLAPTGGTDTQYF

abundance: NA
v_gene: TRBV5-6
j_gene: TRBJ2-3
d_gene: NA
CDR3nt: TGTGCCAGCAGCTTGGGTAGGTTCACAGATACGCAGTATTTT
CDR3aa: CASSLGRFTDTQYF

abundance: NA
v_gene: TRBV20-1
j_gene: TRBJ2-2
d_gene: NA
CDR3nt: TGCAGTGCTAGTCCACACCACGTCGCCTCCGGGGAGCTGTTTTTT
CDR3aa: CSASPHHVASGELFF

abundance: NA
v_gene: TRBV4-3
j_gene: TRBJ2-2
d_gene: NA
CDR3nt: TGCGCCAGCAGCCAAGGCGGTTACACCGGGGAGCTGTTTTTT
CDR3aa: CASSQGGYTGELFF

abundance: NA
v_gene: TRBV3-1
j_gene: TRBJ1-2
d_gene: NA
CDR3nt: TGTGCCAGCAGCCAAGGGTGGCAGCGCCCAGGCTACACCTTC
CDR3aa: CASSQGWQRPGYTF

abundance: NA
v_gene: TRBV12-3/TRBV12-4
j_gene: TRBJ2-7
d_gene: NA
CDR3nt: TGTGCCTCTCAGGGGGGGGTTACCTCCTACGAGCAGTACTTC
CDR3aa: CASQGGVTSYEQYF

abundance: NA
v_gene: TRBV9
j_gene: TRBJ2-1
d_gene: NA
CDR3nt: TGTGCCAGCAGCGTAGGTGGTCTCTCCTACAATGAGCAGTTCTTC
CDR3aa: CASSVGGLSYNEQFF

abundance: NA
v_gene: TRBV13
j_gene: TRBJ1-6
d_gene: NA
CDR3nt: TGTGCCAGCAGCCAGGGTCGGGGCAGGAGCTCCTATAATTCACCCCTCCACTTT
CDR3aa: CASSQGRGRSSYNSPLHF

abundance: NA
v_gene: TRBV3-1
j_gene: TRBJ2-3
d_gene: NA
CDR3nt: TGTGCCAGCAGCCAAGTCGGCGGGTACACAGATACGCAGTATTTT
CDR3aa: CASSQVGGYTDTQYF

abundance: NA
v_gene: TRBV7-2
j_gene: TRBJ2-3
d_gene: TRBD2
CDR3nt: TGTGCCAGCAGCTTACGACTAGCGGGGGACACAGATACGCAGTATTTT
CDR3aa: CASSLRLAGDTDTQYF

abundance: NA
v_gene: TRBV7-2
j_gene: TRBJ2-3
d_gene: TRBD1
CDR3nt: TGTGCCAGCAGCTTAGAGGGGGCGAGGTCGGATACGCAGTATTTT
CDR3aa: CASSLEGARSDTQYF

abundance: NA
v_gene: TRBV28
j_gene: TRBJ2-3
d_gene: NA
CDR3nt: TGTGCCAGCAGTTTATCAGCAACAGATACGCAGTATTTT
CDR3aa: CASSLSATDTQYF

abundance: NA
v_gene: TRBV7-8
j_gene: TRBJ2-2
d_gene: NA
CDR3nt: TGTGCCAGCAGCTTACAGGGTCGCAACACCGGGGAGCTGTTTTTT
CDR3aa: CASSLQGRNTGELFF

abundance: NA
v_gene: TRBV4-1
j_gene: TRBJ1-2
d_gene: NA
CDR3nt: TGCGCCAGCAGCCAATGGGGGGCGCACGATGGCTACACCTTC
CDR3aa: CASSQWGAHDGYTF

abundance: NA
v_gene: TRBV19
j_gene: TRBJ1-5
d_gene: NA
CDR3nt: TGTGCCAGTAGTATCTTCAATCAGCCCCAGCATTTT
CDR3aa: CASSIFNQPQHF

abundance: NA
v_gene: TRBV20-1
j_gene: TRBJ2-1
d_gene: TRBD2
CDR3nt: TGCAGTGCCATAGGACTAGCGGGGGTCCCTTACAATGAGCAGTTCTTC
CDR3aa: CSAIGLAGVPYNEQFF

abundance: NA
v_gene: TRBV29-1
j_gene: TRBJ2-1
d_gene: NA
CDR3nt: TGCAGCGTTGACATTCCCGTGGGGTTGAATGAGCAGTTCTTC
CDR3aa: CSVDIPVGLNEQFF

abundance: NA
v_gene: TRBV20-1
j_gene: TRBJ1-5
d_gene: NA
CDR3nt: TGCAGTGCTAGTATCAGGGCTCAAAGGGGTAGCAATCAGCCCCAGCATTTT
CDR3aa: CSASIRAQRGSNQPQHF

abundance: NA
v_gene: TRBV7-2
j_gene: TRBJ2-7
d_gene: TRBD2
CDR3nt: TGTGCCAGCAGGACCGGGGGGGCGTGGGAGCAGTACTTC
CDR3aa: CASRTGGAWEQYF

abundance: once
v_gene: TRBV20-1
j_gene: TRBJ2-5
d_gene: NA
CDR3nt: TGCAGTGCTAGAAGTCAGGGGGGAGAGACCCAGTACTTC
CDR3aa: CSARSQGGETQYF

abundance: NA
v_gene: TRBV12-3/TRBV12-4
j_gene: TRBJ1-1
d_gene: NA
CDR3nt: TGTGCCAGCGGTGAGAGAATAAACACTGAAGCTTTCTTT
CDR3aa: CASGERINTEAFF

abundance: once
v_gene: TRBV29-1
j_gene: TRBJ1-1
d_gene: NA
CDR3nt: TGCAGCGTTGGCCCGGTTAGTAACACTGAAGCTTTCTTT
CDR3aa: CSVGPVSNTEAFF

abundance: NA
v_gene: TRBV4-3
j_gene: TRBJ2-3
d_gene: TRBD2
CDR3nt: TGCGCCAGCAGTCAAAGACCACTAGCGGGGGGGGATACGCAGTATTTT
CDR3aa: CASSQRPLAGGDTQYF

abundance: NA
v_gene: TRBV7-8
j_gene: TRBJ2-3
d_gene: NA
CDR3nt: TGTGCCAGCAGCTTCGGTTGGCGGGGATCGCTCACAGATACGCAGTATTTT
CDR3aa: CASSFGWRGSLTDTQYF

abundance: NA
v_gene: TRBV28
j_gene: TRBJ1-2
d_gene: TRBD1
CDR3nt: TGTGCCAGCCGGACAGGGGGCTATGGCTACACCTTC
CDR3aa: CASRTGGYGYTF

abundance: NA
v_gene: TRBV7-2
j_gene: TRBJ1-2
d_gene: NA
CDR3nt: TGTGCCAGCAGTTCTCGATGGGAAGGCTATGGCTACACCTTC
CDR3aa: CASSSRWEGYGYTF

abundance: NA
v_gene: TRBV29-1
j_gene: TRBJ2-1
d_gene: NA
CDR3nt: TGCAGCGTCGCGGCCCTTGGTGCCTACAATGAGCAGTTCTTC
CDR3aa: CSVAALGAYNEQFF

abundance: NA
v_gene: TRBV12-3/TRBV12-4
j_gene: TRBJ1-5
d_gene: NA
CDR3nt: TGTGCCAGCAGTTTCCAGGGACCCTCGGAGCCCCAGCATTTT
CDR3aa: CASSFQGPSEPQHF

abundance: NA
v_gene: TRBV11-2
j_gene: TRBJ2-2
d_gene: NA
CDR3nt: TGTGCCAGCATGAGGTCGGCATCAACGAACACCGGGGAGCTGTTTTTT
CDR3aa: CASMRSASTNTGELFF

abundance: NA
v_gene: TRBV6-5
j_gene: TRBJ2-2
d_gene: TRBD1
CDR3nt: TGTGCCAGCAGAAGACAGGGGGCGACCACCGGGGAGCTGTTTTTT
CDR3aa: CASRRQGATTGELFF

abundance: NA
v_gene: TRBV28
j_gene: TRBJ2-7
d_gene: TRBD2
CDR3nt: TGTGCCAGCAGTTCAACTAGCGGGGGGCCGGTTAATTACGAGCAGTACTTC
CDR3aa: CASSSTSGGPVNYEQYF

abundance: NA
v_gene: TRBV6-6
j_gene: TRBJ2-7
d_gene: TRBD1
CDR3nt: TGTGCCAGCAGGAAGGACAGGCTCTTCTACGAGCAGTACTTC
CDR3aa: CASRKDRLFYEQYF

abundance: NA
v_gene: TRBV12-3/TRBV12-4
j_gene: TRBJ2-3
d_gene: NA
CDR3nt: TGTGCCAGCAGTCCCGAGGGGGAGTTCCCCACAGATACGCAGTATTTT
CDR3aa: CASSPEGEFPTDTQYF

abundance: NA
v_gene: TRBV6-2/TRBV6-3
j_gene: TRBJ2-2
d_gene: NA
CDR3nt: TGTGCCAGCAGTTACGGAACAGGCAACACCGGGGAGCTGTTTTTT
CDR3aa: CASSYGTGNTGELFF

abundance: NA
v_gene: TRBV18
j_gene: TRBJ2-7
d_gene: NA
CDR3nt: TGTGCCAGCTCACCACAGGGGCGAGGTTCCTACGAGCAGTACTTC
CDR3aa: CASSPQGRGSYEQYF

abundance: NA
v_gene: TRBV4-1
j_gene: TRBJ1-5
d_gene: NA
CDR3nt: TGCGCCAGCAGCCAACGGGTGGGCAATCAGCCCCAGCATTTT
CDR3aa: CASSQRVGNQPQHF

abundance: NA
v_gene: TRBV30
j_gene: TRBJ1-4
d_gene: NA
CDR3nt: TGTGCCTGGAGTGACAGGAATGAAAAACTGTTTTTT
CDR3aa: CAWSDRNEKLFF

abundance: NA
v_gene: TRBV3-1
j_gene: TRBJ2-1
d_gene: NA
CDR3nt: TGTGCCAGCAGCGCCGAACAACTAGGGCGCTCCTACAATGAGCAGTTCTTC
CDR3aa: CASSAEQLGRSYNEQFF